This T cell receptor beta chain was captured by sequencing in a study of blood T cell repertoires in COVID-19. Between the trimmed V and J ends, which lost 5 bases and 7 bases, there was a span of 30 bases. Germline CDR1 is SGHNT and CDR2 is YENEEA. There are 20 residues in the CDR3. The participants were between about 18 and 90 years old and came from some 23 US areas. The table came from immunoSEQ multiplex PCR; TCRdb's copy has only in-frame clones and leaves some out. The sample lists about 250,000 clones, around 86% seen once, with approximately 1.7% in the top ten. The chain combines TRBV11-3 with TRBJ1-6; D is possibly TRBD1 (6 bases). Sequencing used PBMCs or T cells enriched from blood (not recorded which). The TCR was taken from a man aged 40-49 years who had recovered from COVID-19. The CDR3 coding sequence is TGTGCCAGCAGCCCGACCCTTGTAGCGAAGAGGGGGTTAAGGAATTCACCCCTCCACTTT. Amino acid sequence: CASSPTLVAKRGLRNSPLHF.